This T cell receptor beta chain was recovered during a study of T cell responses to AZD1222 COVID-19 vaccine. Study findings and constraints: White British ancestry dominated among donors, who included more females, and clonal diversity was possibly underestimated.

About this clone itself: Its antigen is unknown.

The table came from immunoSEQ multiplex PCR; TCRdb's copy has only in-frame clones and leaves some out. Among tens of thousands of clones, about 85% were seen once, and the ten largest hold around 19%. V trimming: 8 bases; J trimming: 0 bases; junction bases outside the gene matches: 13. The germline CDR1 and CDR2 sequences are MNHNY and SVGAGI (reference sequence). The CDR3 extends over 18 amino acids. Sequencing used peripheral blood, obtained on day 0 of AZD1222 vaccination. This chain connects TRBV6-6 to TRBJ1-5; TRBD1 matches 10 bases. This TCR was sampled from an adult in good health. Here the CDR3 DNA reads TGTGCCAGCCGTCGGTTGGGACAGGGGAGAAGTAGCAATCAGCCCCAGCATTTT. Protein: CASRRLGQGRSSNQPQHF.